Here is one T cell receptor beta chain with its context. What antigen it recognizes has not been identified. Qualities for individual bases were not recorded, and no much larger clone is one base off. V sheds 3 bases and J sheds 5 bases, leaving 17 bases between their ends. Inclusive of the bounding cysteine and phenylalanine, the CDR3 is 15 residues long. Solely the CDR3 DNA is kept, with 45 bases framed from the first base. CDR1 is given as SGDLS and CDR2 as YYNGEE, both from the germline V gene. The data belong to a study of preoperative IRX-2 immunotherapy in early breast cancer (dated by TCRdb to between 2017 and 2020). In light of the paper, this sample's treatment or condition label describes: preoperative locoregional IRX-2 cytokine immunotherapy. The samples were obtained from a phase Ib study that tested preoperative, locoregional IRX-2 cytokine immunotherapy meant to prime immune responses. Patients with early-stage breast cancer who were given IRX-2 before surgery served as donors.

Library creation used the immunoSEQ multiplex PCR assay. TCRdb stores this immuneACCESS table with in-frame sequences only. Part of the clones is absent; in the studies checked, under half of the shortfall reflects unresolved V genes, and no reason is known for the rest. The sample table shows approximately 20,000 clones, and around 85% are seen once. The top ten hold roughly 1.1% of the sample. The chain was built from TRBV9 and TRBJ2-5, with an unclear D gene assignment. The clonotype was recovered from a human donor with breast cancer. This sample comprised lymph node tissue, obtained after IRX-2 immunotherapy. The CDR3 reads CASSASAGSLETQYF. The nucleotide sequence reads TGTGCCAGCAGCGCCTCGGCAGGCTCCCTGGAGACCCAGTACTTC.